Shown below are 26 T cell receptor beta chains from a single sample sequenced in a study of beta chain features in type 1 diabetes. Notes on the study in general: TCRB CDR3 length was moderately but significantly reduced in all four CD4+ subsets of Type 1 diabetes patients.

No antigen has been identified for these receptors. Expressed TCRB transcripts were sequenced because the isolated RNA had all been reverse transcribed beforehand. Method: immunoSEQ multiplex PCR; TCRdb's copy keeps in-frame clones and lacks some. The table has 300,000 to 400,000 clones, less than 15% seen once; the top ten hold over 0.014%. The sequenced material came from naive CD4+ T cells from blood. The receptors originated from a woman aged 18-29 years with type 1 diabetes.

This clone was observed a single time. The DNA for the CDR3 is TGTGCCAGCAGTTCACCCACTAGCGGGAGGGCCGGCGAGCAGTACTTC. This translates into CASSSPTSGRAGEQYF. The J gene is TRBJ2-7, the V gene TRBV28, with TRBD2 identical over 13 bases. Trimming took 4 bases from V and 6 from J; bases not matched to a gene: 9. The CDR3 loop spans 16 amino acids. In germline, CDR1 is MDHEN, CDR2 SYDVKM.

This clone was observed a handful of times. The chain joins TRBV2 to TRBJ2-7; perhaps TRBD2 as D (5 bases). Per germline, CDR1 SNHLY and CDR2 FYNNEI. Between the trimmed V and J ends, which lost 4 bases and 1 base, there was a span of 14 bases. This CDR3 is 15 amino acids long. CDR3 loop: CASSAEVAPSYEQYF. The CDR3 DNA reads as TGTGCCAGCAGTGCAGAAGTAGCGCCATCCTACGAGCAGTACTTC.

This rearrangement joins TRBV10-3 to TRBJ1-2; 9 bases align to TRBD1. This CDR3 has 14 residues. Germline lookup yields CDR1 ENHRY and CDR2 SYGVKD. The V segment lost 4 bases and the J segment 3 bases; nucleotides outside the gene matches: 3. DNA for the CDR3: TGTGCCATCAGTGTAAGGACAGGGGACTATGGCTACACCTTC. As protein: CAISVRTGDYGYTF.

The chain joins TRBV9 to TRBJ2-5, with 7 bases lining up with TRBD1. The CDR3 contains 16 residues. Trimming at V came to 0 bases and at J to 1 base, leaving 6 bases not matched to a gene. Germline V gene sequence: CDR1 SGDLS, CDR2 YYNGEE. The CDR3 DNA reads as TGTGCCAGCAGCGTAGGCCAGGCAGGGGGCCAAGAGACCCAGTACTTC. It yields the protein CASSVGQAGGQETQYF. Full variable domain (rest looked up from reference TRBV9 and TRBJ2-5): DSGVTQTPKHLITATGQRVTLRCSPRSGDLSVYWYQQSLDQGLQFLIQYYNGEERAKGNILERFSAQQFPDLHSELNLSSLELGDSALYFCASSVGQAGGQETQYFGPGTRLLVL.

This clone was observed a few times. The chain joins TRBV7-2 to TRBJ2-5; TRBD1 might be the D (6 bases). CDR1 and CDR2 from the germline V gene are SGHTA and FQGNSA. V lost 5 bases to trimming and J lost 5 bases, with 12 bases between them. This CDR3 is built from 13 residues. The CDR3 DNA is TGTGCCAGCAGCAAAGCTAGGGGGGAGACCCAGTACTTC. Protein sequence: CASSKARGETQYF.

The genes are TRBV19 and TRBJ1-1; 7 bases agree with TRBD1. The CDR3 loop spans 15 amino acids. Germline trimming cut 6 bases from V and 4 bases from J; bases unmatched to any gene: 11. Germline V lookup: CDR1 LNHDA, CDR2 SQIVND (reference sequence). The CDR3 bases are TGTGCCAGTAGCCGACCCAGGGGGGAGAGCACTGAAGCTTTCTTT. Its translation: CASSRPRGESTEAFF.

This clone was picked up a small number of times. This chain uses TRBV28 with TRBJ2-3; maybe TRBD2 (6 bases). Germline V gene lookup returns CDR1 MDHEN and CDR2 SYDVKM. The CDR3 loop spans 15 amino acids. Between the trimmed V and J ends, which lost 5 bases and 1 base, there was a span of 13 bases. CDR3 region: CASSADGGGTDTQYF. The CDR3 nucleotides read TGTGCCAGCAGTGCCGACGGGGGAGGCACAGATACGCAGTATTTT.

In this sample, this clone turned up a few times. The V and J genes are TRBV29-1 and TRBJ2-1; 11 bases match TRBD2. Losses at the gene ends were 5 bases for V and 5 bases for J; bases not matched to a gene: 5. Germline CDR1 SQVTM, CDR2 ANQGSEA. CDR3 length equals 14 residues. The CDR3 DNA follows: TGCAGCGTTTGCCGACTAGCGGGGAACAATGAGCAGTTCTTC. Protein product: CSVCRLAGNNEQFF.

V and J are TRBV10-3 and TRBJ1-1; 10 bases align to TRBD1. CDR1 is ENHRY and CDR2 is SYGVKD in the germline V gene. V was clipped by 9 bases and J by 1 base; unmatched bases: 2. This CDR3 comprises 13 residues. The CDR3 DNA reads TGTGCCATACGGACAGGGGGGAACACTGAAGCTTTCTTT. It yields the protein CAIRTGGNTEAFF.

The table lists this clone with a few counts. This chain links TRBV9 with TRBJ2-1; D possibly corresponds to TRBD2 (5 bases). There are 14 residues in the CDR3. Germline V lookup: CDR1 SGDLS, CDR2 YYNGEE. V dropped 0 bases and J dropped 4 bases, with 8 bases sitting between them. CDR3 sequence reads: CASSVEPGYNEQFF. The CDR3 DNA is TGTGCCAGCAGCGTAGAGCCGGGGTACAATGAGCAGTTCTTC.

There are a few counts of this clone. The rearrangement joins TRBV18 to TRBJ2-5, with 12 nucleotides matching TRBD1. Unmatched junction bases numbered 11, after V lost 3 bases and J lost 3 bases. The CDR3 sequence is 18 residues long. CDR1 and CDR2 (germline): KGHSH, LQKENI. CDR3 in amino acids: CASSPIPTGTGGKETQYF. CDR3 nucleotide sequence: TGTGCCAGCTCACCTATACCAACGGGGACAGGGGGCAAAGAGACCCAGTACTTC.

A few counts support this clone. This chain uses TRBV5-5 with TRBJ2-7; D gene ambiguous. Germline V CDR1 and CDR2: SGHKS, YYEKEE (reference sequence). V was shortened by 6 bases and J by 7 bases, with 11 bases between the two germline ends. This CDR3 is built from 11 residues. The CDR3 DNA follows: TGTGCCAGCACCAACGGTTGGGAGCAGTACGTC. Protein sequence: CASTNGWEQYV.

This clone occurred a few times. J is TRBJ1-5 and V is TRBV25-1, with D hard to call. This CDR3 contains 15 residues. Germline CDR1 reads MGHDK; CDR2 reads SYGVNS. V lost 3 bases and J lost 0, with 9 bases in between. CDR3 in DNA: TGTGCCAGCAGTGAGGGCTCTTATAGCAATCAGCCCCAGCATTTT. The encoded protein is CASSEGSYSNQPQHF. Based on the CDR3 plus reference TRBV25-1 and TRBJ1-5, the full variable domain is EADIYQTPRYLVIGTGKKITLECSQTMGHDKMYWYQQDPGMELHLIHYSYGVNSTEKGDLSSESTVSRIRTEHFPLTLESARPSHTSQYLCASSEGSYSNQPQHFGDGTRLSIL.

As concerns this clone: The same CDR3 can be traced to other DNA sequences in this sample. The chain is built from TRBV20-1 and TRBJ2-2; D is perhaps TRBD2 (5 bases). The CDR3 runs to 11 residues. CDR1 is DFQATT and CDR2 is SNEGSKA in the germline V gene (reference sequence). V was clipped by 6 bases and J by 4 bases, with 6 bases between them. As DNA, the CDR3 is TGCAGTGCCCGGGGCACCGGGGAGCTGTTTTTT. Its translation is CSARGTGELFF.

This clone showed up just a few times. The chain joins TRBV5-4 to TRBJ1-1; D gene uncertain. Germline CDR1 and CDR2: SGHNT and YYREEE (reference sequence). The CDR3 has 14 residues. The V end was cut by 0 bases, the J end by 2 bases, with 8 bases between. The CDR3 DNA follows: TGTGCCAGCAGCTTGGAGAGGGCCAACACTGAAGCTTTCTTT. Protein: CASSLERANTEAFF. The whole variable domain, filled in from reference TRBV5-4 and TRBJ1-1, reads ETGVTQSPTHLIKTRGQQVTLRCSSQSGHNTVSWYQQALGQGPQFIFQYYREEENGRGNFPPRFSGLQFPNYSSELNVNALELDDSALYLCASSLERANTEAFFGQGTRLTVV.

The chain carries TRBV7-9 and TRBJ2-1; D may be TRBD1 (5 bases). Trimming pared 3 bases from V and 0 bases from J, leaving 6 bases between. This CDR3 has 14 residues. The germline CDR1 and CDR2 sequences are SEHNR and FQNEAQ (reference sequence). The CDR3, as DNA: TGTGCCAGCAGCTTCAGGGTCTCCTACAATGAGCAGTTCTTC. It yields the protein CASSFRVSYNEQFF. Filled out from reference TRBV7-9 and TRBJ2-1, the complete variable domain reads DTGVSQNPRHKITKRGQNVTFRCDPISEHNRLYWYRQTLGQGPEFLTYFQNEAQLEKSRLLSDRFSAERPKGSFSTLEIQRTEQGDSAMYLCASSFRVSYNEQFFGPGTRLTVL.

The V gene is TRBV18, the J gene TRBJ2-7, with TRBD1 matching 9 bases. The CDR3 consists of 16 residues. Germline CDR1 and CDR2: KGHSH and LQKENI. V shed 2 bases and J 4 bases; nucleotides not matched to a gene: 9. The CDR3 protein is CASSPANRGQWYEQYF. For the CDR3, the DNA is TGTGCCAGCTCACCAGCCAACAGGGGGCAATGGTACGAGCAGTACTTC.

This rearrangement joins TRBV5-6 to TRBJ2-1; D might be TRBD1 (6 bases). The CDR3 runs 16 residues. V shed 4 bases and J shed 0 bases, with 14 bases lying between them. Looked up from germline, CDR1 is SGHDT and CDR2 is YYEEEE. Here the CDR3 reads CASSLRVGASYNEQFF. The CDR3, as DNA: TGTGCCAGCAGCCTCAGGGTGGGGGCCTCCTACAATGAGCAGTTCTTC.

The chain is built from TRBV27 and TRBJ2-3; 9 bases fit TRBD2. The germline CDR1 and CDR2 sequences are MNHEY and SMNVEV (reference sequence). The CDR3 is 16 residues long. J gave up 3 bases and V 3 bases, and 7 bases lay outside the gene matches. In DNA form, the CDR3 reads TGTGCCAGCAGTTTGGCGGGAGGGCTTCCGACAGATACGCAGTATTTT. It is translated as CASSLAGGLPTDTQYF.

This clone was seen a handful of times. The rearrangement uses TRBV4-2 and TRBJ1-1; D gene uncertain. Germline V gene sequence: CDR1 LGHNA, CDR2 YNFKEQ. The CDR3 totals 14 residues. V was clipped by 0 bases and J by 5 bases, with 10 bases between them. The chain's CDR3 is CASSQDRGWTEAFF. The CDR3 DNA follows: TGTGCCAGCAGCCAAGATCGGGGATGGACTGAAGCTTTCTTT.

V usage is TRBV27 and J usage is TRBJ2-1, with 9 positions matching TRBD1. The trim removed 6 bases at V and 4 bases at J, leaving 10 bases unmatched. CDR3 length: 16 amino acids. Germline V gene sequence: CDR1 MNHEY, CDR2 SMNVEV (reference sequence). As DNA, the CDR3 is TGTGCCAGCAGCAATGCGGGACAGGGTTTTTACAATGAGCAGTTCTTC. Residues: CASSNAGQGFYNEQFF.

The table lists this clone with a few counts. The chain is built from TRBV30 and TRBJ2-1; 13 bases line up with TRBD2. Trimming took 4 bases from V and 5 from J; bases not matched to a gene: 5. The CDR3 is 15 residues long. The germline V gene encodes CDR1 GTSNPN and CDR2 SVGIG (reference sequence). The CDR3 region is CAWTLGTSGNNEQFF. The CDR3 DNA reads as TGTGCCTGGACTCTCGGGACTAGCGGGAACAATGAGCAGTTCTTC.

Written as DNA, the CDR3 is TGTGCCAGCAGAGGGGCTAGAGGAAGTGGGGAGACCCAGTACTTC. Translated, it gives CASRGARGSGETQYF. V usage is TRBV6-4 and J usage is TRBJ2-5, with D possibly TRBD1 on 5 matching bases. V lost 6 bases and J lost 5, with 19 bases in between. CDR1 MRHNA and CDR2 SNTAGT come from the germline V gene. This CDR3 region has 15 residues.

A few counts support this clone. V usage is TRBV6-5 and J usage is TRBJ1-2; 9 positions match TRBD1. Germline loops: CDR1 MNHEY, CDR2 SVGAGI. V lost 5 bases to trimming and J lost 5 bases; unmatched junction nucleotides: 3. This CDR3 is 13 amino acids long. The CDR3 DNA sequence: TGTGCCAGCAGTAAGGGGACAGGGTATGGCTACACCTTC. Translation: CASSKGTGYGYTF.

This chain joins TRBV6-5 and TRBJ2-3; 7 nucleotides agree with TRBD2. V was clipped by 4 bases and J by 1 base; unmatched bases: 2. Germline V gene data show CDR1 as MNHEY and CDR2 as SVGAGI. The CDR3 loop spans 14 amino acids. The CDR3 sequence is CASSWTRRTDTQYF. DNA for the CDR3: TGTGCCAGCAGTTGGACTAGACGCACAGATACGCAGTATTTT.

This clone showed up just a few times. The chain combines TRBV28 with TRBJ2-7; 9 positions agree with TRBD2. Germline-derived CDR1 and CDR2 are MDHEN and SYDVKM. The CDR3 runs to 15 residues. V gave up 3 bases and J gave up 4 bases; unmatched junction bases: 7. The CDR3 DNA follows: TGTGCCAGCAGTTTTAACAGCGGGAGGCGGTACGAGCAGTACTTC. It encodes CASSFNSGRRYEQYF.